Below are 7 T cell receptor beta chains sequenced from a single sample in a study of metastatic and nonmetastatic thyroid tumors (dated by TCRdb to 2020 to 2022). To prepare the library, PCR was applied. Sequenced using an Illumina HiSeq 4000. Using fastp at Q25 and MiXCR, TCRdb reprocessed the public reads and kept productive beta chains. Present in this sample are approximately 84,000 clones, under 15% of which were seen just once. The ten largest make up around 3.3% of the sample. Before undergoing thyroid surgery, none of the patients had been given any kind of treatment. The sequencing input was blood. These receptor sequences come from a female donor with papillary thyroid cancer or a benign thyroid nodule (not recorded which). Some clones in this sample may be carry-over from other donors' samples.

This clone appeared a single time. One base away lies a much larger clone, so this may be a sequencing read error. The chain joins TRBV7-2 to TRBJ2-2; 11 positions match TRBD1. Germline assignment: CDR1 SGHTA and CDR2 FQGNSA. This CDR3 has 14 residues. In DNA, the CDR3 is TGTTCCCGGACGGGGACAGGGGGGGCCGGGGAGCTGTTTTTT. Translation: CSRTGTGGAGELFF.

J is TRBJ2-3 and V is TRBV20-1; possibly TRBD2 for D (5 bases). This CDR3 comprises 15 residues. Germline CDR1 and CDR2: DFQATT and SNEGSKA (reference sequence). With 0 bases removed from V and 2 bases from J, the gap between germline ends came to 12 bases. Written as DNA, the CDR3 is TGCAGTGCTAGAGATATCCCGACTATCACAGATACGCAGTATTTT. Its translation is CSARDIPTITDTQYF.

This clone was seen repeatedly, ten times or more. V is TRBV6-5 and J is TRBJ2-2, with no clear D. Trimming shortened V by 2 bases and J by 9 bases, and 28 bases separated the two germline ends. Germline loops: CDR1 MNHEY, CDR2 SVGAGI. The CDR3 has 19 amino acids. The DNA for the CDR3 is TGTGCCAGCAGTTACGTCTCTCCGATCACGGGCCTAGGGATCAGGGAGCTGTTTTTT. It specifies CASSYVSPITGLGIRELFF.

This clone was observed once. A read error may produce the germline difference seen at one junction end. V and J are TRBV5-4 and TRBJ1-1; TRBD1 agrees at 7 bases. CDR1 is SGHNT, CDR2 YYREEE, per germline (reference sequence). The CDR3 spans 13 residues. CDR3 bases: TGTTCCAGCAGCATAGACAGGGAAACTGAAGCTTTCTTT. Its protein product is CSSSIDRETEAFF.

This clone was recorded many times. Written as DNA, the CDR3 is TGTGCCAGCAGTGACAACAGGGATAGGTCCCAGCATTTT. Its protein is CASSDNRDRSQHF. This chain uses TRBV6-1 with TRBJ1-5; perhaps TRBD1 as D (6 bases). Per the germline V gene, CDR1 is MNHNS and CDR2 is SASEGT. The CDR3 is made up of 13 amino acids. The V gene lost 3 bases and the J gene lost 11 bases, with 14 bases spanning the gap.

Many counts were recorded for this clone. The rearrangement links TRBV20-1 to TRBJ2-1; D remains unclear. Germline CDR1 and CDR2: DFQATT and SNEGSKA (reference sequence). Trimming cost V 3 bases and J 9 bases, with 9 bases left between them. This CDR3 spans 11 amino acids. The DNA of the CDR3 is TGCAGTGCTAGTACCGGCCTTGAGCAGTTCTTC. This codes for CSASTGLEQFF.

The chain carries TRBV5-1 and TRBJ2-2, with 9 bases that match TRBD2. V was pared by 4 bases and J by 4 bases, with 11 bases of the junction left unmatched. In germline, CDR1 is SGHRS, CDR2 YFSETQ. This CDR3 is built from 17 residues. Here the CDR3 reads CASSRKLAGVLTGELFF. CDR3 bases: TGCGCCAGCAGCAGAAAACTAGCGGGCGTTCTCACCGGGGAGCTGTTTTTT.